The present entry profiles one T cell receptor (beta chain) with its context. Germline-derived CDR1 and CDR2 are SGHTA and FQGNSA. V was pared by 5 bases and J by 5 bases, with 8 bases of the junction left unmatched. This CDR3 region has 15 residues. Only in-frame clones appear in the TCRdb table, and some are missing; sequencing was by immunoSEQ multiplex PCR. The table has 67,000 or so clones, about 88% seen once. This sample is drawn from a study of OX40 agonist ivuxolimab in advanced cancers. V is TRBV7-2 and J is TRBJ2-7; 11 bases agree with TRBD2. This receptor was taken from an adult with an advanced solid tumor such as melanoma, head and neck, liver or kidney cancer. Sequences were derived from CD4+ or CD8+ T cells sorted from blood, sampled in a trial of the OX40 agonist ivuxolimab. CDR3 sequence reads: CASSNFLAGGNEQYF. The CDR3 DNA follows: TGTGCCAGCAGCAATTTCCTAGCGGGAGGTAACGAGCAGTACTTC.